The clone carrying this T cell receptor (beta chain) was observed a single time. The data stem from a study of blood T cell repertoires in COVID-19. About the research overall: Sources were T cells, B-cell-depleted T cells, or PBMCs; the material itself was cDNA or gDNA.

The authors' processing: Reference gene primers were amplified, and this amplification served to estimate nucleated cell counts. The method was immunoSEQ multiplex PCR; TCRdb's version includes in-frame clones alone and lacks a portion of them. That table supplies the V and J calls and clone size; D and trimming were determined from the DNA. The table shows tens of thousands of clones, with approximately 79% occurring only once. CDR3 length equals 15 residues. Trimming cost V 3 bases and J 3 bases; bases outside gene matches: 7. CDR1 and CDR2 from the germline V gene are DFQATT and SNEGSKA (reference sequence).

Sequenced material: peripheral blood. V gene TRBV20-1 combines with J gene TRBJ1-2; 10 bases are shared with TRBD1. This TCR was sampled from a man between 60 and 75 years old with active or convalescent COVID-19. In DNA form, the CDR3 reads TGCAGTGCTAGTCCAACCGGGACAGGGGACTATGGCTACACCTTC. This gives the protein CSASPTGTGDYGYTF.